A selection of T cell receptor beta chains follows, all from one sample in a study of human T cells and chemical hapten exposure. TCRdb re-analysed the RACE reads in MiXCR, keeping a single row per CDR3 protein. This table has some 400,000 distinct CDR3 sequences, 4.8% appearing once. Sequenced material: whole blood, taken in connection with sensitization to the hapten diphenylcyclopropenone (DPC). These receptors were obtained from a woman in her fifties or sixties with alopecia areata. Some clones in this sample may be carry-over from other donors' samples. Each CDR3 is given without its conserved first and last residue. Not every row has a clone size; where given, it reads once, few, many or a size class.

cdr3_length,v_call,clone_size,cdr3_aa
9,TRBV20-1,few,SAGPTYEQY
11,TRBV18,few,ASSLPVNYGYT
11,TRBV2,.,ASGGVSTDTQY
15,TRBV12-3/TRBV12-4,many,ASSLVINRGSNQPQH
14,TRBV28,.,ASSFRRISGANVLT
12,TRBV9,few,ASSVARKADTQY
10,TRBV4-2,many,ASSRGQTALF
11,TRBV12-3/TRBV12-4,many,ASSWTGNQPQH
12,TRBV7-9,.,ASSPRQGRNEQY
11,TRBV7-9,few,ASSPTGEEKLF
14,TRBV5-6,.,ASSSQGQGAYQPQH
11,TRBV6-1,many,ASSETRNQPQH
10,TRBV3-1,many,ASSQTDNEQF
11,TRBV12-3/TRBV12-4,.,ASSFGLSTEAF
15,TRBV28,.,ASSHFRDRGRTDTQY
11,TRBV16,.,ASSHRGGTEAF
14,TRBV7-2,many,ASSSDRNSGANVLT
12,TRBV12-3/TRBV12-4,.,ASSGGQLPYGYT
14,TRBV5-5,many,ASSLAPGLSNQPQH
12,TRBV28,.,ASSFDRRRGMAF
12,TRBV30,.,AWSVSGLTDTQY
12,TRBV20-1,many,SARGGDGQETQY
11,TRBV20-1,many,SARRSPTYEQY
11,TRBV10-3,few,AISGTGTDTQY
14,TRBV15,few,ATSRDRPGGDQPQH
14,TRBV27,.,ASRLTGGSGNQPQH
13,TRBV30,.,AWSGRESANYGYT
16,TRBV13,few,ASSLRGAGWTSDPPQH
12,TRBV15,.,ATSRGSPGETQY
10,TRBV5-1,.,ASSHLEETQY
13,TRBV28,.,ASSPLAEGQEPQH
12,TRBV28,.,AIATGTVYNEQF
15,TRBV7-9,.,ASSLESSGGTNEKLF
12,TRBV9,many,ASSARPMINEQF
11,TRBV25-1,many,ASSLAGHQPQH
14,TRBV10-3,many,ATAPLVAGGTDTQY
15,TRBV7-8,few,ASSLPLAGGPPGELF
12,TRBV12-5,many,ASGLNPRNTEAF
14,TRBV7-8,many,ASSENRDRGSYEQY
12,TRBV6-4,.,ASSGDPFADTQY
13,TRBV27,.,ASSRGTGTFSEQY
10,TRBV15,few,ATSSRFGEQY
16,TRBV9,many,ASSPWTGTTSGANVLT
13,TRBV6-1,many,ASSANSGQHYEQY
11,TRBV20-1,.,SAIRSSYNEQF
12,TRBV3-1,few,ASSPTGYRNEQF
12,TRBV13,few,ASSLGGTDYGYT
11,TRBV29-1,few,SVVWTGRNEQY
12,TRBV5-1,many,ASAARGLTDTQY